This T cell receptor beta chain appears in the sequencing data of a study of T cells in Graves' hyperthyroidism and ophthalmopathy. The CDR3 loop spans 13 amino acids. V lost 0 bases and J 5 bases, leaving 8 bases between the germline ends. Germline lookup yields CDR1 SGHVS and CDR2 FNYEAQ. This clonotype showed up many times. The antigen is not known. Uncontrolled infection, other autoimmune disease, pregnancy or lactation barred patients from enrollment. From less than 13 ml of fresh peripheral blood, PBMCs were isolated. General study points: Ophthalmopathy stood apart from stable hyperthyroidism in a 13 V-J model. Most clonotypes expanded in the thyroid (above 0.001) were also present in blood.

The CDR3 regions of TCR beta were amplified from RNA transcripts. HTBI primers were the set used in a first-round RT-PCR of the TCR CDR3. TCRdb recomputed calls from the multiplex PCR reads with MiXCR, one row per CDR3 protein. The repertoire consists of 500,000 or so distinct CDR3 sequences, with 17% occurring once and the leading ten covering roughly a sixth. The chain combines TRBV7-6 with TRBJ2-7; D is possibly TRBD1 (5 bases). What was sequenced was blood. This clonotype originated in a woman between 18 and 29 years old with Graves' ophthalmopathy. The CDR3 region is CASSLARTNEQYF. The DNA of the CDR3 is TGTGCCAGCAGCTTAGCGCGGACAAACGAGCAGTACTTC. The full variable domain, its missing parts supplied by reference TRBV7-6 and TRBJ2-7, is GAGVSQSPRYKVTKRGQDVALRCDPISGHVSLYWYRQALGQGPEFLTYFNYEAQQDKSGLPNDRFSAERPEGSISTLTIQRTEQRDSAMYRCASSLARTNEQYFGPGTRLTVT.